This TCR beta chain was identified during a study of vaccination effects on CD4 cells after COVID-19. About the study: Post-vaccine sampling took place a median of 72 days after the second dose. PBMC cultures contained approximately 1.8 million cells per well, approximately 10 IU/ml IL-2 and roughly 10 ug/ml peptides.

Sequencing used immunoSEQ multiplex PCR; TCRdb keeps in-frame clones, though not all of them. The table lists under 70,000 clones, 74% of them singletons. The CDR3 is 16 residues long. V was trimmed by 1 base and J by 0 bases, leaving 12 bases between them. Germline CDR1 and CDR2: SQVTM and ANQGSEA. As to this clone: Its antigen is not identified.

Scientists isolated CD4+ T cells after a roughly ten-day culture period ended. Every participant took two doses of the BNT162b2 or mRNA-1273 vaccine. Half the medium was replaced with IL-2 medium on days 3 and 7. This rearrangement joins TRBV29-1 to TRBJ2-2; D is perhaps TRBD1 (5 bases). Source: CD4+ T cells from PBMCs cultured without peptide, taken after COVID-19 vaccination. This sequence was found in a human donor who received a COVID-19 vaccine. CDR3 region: CSVEGQGYPNTGELFF. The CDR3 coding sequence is TGCAGCGTTGAAGGTCAGGGATATCCGAACACCGGGGAGCTGTTTTTT.